The entry that follows covers one TCR beta chain sequence. These data originate in a study of blood T cell repertoires in COVID-19. Background on the study: COVID-19 samples from acute and convalescent phases originated in the United States, Italy and Spain. PBMCs, B-cell-depleted T cells, or T cells provided the cDNA or gDNA that made up the material.

As handled by the study authors: The assay estimated nucleated cells by amplifying reference gene primers. Sequenced by immunoSEQ multiplex PCR; TCRdb stores in-frame clones only, minus some. V and J calls and clone size are as listed in that table; D and trimming were resolved from the DNA. The sample has 650,000 to 800,000 clones, about nine tenths seen once. Deletions cut 2 bases from V and 6 bases from J, with 7 bases between. CDR1 and CDR2 from the germline V gene are LGHNA and YSLEER. The CDR3 loop spans 13 amino acids. V and J are TRBV4-3 and TRBJ2-2; D is unclear. The material sequenced was peripheral blood. This clonotype was obtained from a woman aged 18-29 years with acute or convalescent COVID-19. For the CDR3, the DNA is TGCGCCAGCAGCCAAAGGCGGCCCGGGGAGCTGTTTTTT. Residues: CASSQRRPGELFF.